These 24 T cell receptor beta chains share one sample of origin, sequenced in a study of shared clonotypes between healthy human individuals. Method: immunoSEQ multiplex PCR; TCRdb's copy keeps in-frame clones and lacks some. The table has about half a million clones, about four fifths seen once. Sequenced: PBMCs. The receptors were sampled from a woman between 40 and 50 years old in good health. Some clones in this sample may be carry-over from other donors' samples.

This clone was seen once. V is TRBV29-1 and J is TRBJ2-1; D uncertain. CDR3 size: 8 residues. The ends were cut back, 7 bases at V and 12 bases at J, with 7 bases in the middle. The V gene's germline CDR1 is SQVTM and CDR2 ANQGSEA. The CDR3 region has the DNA TGCAGCGGAGACCTGCAGTTCTTC. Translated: CSGDLQFF.

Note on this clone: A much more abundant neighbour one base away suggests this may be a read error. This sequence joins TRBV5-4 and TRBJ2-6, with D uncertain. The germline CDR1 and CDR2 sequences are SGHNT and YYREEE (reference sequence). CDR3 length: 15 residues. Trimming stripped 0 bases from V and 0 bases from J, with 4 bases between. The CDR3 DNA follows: TGTGCCAGCAGCTTGGATCCCTCTGGGGCCAACGTCCTGACTTTC. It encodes CASSLDPSGANVLTF.

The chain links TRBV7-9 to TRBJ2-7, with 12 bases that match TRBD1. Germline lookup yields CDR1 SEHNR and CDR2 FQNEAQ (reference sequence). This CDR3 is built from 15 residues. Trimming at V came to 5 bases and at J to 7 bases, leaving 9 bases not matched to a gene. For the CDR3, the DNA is TGTGCCAGCAGCGGATCGGGACAGGGGGCGCGGGAGCAGTACTTC. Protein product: CASSGSGQGAREQYF.

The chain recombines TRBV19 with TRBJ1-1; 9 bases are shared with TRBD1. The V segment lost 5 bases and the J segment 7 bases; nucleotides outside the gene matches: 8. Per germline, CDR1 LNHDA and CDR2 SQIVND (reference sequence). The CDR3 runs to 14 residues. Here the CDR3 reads CASSSPDRGGEAFF. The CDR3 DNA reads TGTGCCAGTAGTTCCCCGGACAGGGGTGGTGAAGCTTTCTTT. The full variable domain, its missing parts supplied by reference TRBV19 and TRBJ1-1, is DGGITQSPKYLFRKEGQNVTLSCEQNLNHDAMYWYRQDPGQGLRLIYYSQIVNDFQKGDIAEGYSVSREKKESFPLTVTSAQKNPTAFYLCASSSPDRGGEAFFGQGTRLTVV.

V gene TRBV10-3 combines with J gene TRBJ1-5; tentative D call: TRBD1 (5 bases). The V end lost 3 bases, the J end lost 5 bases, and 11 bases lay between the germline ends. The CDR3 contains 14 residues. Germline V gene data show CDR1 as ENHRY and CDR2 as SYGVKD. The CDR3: CAISDGHGDQPQHF. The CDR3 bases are TGTGCCATCAGTGACGGACACGGGGATCAGCCCCAGCATTTT.

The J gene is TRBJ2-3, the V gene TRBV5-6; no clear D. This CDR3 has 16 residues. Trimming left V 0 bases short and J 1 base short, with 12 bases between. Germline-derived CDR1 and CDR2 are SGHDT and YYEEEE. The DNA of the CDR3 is TGTGCCAGCAGCTTGGATAGGTTTCCGGGCACAGATACGCAGTATTTT. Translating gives CASSLDRFPGTDTQYF.

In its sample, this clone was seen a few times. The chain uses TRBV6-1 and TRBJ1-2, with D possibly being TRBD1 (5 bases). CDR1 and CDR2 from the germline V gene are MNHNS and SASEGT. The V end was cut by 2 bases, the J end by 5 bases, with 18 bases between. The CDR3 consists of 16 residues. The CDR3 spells CASSERAGTEGYGYTF. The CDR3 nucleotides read TGTGCCAGCAGTGAAAGGGCCGGGACCGAGGGGTATGGCTACACCTTC.

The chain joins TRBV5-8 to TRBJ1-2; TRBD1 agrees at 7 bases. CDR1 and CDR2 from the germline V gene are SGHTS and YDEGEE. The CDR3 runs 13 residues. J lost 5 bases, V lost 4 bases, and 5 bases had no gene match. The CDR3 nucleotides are TGTGCCAGCAGCCCCGACAGGGAGTATGGCTACACCTTC. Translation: CASSPDREYGYTF.

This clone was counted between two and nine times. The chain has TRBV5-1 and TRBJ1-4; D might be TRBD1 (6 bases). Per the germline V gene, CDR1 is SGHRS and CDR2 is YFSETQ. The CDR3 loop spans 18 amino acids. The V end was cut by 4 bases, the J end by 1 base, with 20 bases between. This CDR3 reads CASSPRGGHRITNEKLFF. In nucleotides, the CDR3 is TGCGCCAGCAGCCCAAGAGGGGGACATCGAATAACTAATGAAAAACTGTTTTTT. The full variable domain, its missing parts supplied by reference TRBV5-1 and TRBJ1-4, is KAGVTQTPRYLIKTRGQQVTLSCSPISGHRSVSWYQQTPGQGLQFLFEYFSETQRNKGNFPGRFSGRQFSNSRSEMNVSTLELGDSALYLCASSPRGGHRITNEKLFFGSGTQLSVL.

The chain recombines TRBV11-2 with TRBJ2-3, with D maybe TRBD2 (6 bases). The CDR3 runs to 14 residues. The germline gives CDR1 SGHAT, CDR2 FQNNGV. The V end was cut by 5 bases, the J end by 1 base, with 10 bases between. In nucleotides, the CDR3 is TGTGCCAGCAGCCCGACTAGAGGCACAGATACGCAGTATTTT. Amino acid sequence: CASSPTRGTDTQYF.

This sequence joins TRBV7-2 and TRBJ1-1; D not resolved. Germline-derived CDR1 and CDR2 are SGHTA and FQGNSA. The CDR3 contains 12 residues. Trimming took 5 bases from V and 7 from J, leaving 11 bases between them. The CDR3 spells CASSPFVSEAFF. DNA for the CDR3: TGTGCCAGCAGCCCCTTCGTAAGTGAAGCTTTCTTT. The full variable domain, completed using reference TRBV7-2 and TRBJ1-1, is GAGVSQSPSNKVTEKGKDVELRCDPISGHTALYWYRQSLGQGLEFLIYFQGNSAPDKSGLPSDRFSAERTGGSVSTLTIQRTQQEDSAVYLCASSPFVSEAFFGQGTRLTVV.

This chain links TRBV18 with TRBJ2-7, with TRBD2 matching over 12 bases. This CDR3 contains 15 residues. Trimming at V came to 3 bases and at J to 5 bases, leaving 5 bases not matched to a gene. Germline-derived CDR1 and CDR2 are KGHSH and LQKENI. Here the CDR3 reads CASSPRLAGEDEQYF. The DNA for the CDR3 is TGTGCCAGCTCACCTCGACTAGCGGGAGAGGACGAGCAGTACTTC.

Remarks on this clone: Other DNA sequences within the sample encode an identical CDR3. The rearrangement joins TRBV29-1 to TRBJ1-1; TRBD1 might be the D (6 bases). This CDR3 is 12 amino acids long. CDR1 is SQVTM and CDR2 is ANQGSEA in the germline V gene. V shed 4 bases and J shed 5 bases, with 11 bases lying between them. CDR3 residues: CSVAGGETEAFF. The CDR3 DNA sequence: TGCAGCGTTGCTGGGGGCGAAACTGAAGCTTTCTTT. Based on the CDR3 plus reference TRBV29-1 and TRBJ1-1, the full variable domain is SAVISQKPSRDICQRGTSLTIQCQVDSQVTMMFWYRQQPGQSLTLIATANQGSEATYESGFVIDKFPISRPNLTFSTLTVSNMSPEDSSIYLCSVAGGETEAFFGQGTRLTVV.

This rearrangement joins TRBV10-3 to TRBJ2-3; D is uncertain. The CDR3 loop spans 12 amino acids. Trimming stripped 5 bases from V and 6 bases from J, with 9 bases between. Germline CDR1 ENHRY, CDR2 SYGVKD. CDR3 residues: CAISTASDTQYF. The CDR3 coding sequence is TGTGCCATCAGTACGGCTTCCGATACGCAGTATTTT.

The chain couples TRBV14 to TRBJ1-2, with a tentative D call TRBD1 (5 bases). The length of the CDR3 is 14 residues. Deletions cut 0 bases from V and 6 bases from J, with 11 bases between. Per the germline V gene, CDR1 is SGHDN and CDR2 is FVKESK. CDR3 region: CASSQDTRVDGYTF. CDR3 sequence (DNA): TGTGCCAGCAGCCAAGATACCAGGGTAGATGGCTACACCTTC.

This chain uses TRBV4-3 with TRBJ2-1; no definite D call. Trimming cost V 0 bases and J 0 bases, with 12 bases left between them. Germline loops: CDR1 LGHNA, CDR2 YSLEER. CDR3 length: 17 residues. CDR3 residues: CASSQDLGISSYNEQFF. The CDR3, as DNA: TGCGCCAGCAGCCAAGATCTGGGGATAAGCTCCTACAATGAGCAGTTCTTC.

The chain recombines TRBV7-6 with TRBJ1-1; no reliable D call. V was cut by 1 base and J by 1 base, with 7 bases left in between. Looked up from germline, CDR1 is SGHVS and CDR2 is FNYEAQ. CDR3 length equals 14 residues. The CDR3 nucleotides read TGTGCCAGCAGCTTAGTCTCCTGGAACACTGAAGCTTTCTTT. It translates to CASSLVSWNTEAFF.

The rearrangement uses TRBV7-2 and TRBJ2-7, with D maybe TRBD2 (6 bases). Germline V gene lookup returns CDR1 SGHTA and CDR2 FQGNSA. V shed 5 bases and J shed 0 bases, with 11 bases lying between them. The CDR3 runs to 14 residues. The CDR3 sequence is CASSPRRDSYEQYF. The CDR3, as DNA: TGTGCCAGCAGCCCCAGGAGGGACTCCTACGAGCAGTACTTC.

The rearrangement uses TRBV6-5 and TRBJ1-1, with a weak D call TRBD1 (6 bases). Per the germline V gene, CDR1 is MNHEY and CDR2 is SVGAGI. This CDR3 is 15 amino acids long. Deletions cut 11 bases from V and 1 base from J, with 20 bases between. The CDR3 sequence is CAASRRGTQNTEAFF. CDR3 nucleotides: TGTGCCGCGTCCAGAAGGGGGACACAGAACACTGAAGCTTTCTTT.

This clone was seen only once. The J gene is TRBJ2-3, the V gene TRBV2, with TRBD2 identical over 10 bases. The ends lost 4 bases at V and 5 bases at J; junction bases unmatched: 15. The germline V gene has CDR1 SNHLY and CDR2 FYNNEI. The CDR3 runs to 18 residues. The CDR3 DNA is TGTGCCAGCAGTGCATCTAGCGGGAGTTCGACTGAGGGAGATACGCAGTATTTT. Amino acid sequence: CASSASSGSSTEGDTQYF.

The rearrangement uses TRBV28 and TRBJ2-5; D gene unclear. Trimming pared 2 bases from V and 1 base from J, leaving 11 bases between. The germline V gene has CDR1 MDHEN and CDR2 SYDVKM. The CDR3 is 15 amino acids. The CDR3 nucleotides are TGTGCCAGCAGTTTAGAGGTGACACCCCAAGAGACCCAGTACTTC. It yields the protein CASSLEVTPQETQYF.

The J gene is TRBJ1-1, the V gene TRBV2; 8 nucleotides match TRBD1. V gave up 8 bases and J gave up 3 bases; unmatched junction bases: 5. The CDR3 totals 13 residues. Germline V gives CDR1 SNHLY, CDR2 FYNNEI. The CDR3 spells CASGDRSYTEAFF. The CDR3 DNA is TGTGCCAGCGGGGACAGGAGTTACACTGAAGCTTTCTTT.

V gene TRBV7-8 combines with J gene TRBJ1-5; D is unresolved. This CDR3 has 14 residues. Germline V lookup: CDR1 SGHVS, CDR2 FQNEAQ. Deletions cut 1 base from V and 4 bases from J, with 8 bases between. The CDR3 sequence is CASSLDVSNQPQHF. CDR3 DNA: TGTGCCAGCAGCTTAGATGTCAGTAATCAGCCCCAGCATTTT.

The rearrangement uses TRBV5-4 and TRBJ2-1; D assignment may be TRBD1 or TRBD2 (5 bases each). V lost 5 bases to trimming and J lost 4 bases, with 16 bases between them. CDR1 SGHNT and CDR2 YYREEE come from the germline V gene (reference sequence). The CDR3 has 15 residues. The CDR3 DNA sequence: TGTGCCAGCAGAGAGGGGCCAGCCAGGTACAATGAGCAGTTCTTC. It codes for CASREGPARYNEQFF.